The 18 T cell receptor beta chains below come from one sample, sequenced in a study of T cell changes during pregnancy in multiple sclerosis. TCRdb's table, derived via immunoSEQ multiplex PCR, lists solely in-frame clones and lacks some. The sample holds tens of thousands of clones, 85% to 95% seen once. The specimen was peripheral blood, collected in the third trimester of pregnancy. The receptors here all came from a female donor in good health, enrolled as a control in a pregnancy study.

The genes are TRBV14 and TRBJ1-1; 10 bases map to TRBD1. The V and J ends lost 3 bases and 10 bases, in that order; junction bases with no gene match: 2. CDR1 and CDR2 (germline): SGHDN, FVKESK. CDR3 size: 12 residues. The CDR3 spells CASSHRDRGAFF. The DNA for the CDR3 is TGTGCCAGCAGCCATAGGGACAGGGGAGCTTTCTTT.

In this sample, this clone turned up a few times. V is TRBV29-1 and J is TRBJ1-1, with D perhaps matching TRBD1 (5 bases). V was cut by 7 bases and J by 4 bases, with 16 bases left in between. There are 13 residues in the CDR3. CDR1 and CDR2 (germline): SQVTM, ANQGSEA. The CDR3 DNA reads TGCAGCGGTTCCAGGGAACGAGGCACTGAAGCTTTCTTT. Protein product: CSGSRERGTEAFF.

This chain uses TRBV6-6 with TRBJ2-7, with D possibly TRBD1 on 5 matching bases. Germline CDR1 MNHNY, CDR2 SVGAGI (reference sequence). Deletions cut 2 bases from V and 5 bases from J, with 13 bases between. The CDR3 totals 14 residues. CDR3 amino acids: CASSYDGPRDEQYF. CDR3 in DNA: TGTGCCAGCAGTTACGACGGTCCCAGGGACGAGCAGTACTTC.

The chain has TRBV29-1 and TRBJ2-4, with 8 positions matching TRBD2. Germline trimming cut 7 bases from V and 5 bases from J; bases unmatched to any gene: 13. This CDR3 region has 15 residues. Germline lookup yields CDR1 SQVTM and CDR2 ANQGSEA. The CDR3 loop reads CSARRGVDIENIQYF. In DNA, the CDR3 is TGCAGCGCTCGGCGGGGGGTGGATATCGAAAACATTCAGTACTTC. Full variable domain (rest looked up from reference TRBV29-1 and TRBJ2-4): SAVISQKPSRDICQRGTSLTIQCQVDSQVTMMFWYRQQPGQSLTLIATANQGSEATYESGFVIDKFPISRPNLTFSTLTVSNMSPEDSSIYLCSARRGVDIENIQYFGAGTRLSVL.

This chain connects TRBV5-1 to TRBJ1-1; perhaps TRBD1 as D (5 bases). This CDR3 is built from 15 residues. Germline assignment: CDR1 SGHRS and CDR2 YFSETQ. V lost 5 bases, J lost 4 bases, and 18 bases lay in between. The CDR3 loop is CASREMIGGGTEAFF. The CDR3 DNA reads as TGCGCCAGCAGGGAAATGATCGGGGGTGGCACTGAAGCTTTCTTT.

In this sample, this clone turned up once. This chain's CDR3 is CASSQFLGTTEQSHEQYF. DNA of the CDR3: TGTGCCAGCAGCCAATTTTTAGGTACCACAGAACAGTCGCACGAGCAGTACTTC. The rearrangement uses TRBV14 and TRBJ2-7; no clear D gene. Trimming pared 2 bases from V and 5 bases from J, leaving 25 bases between. Germline CDR1 and CDR2: SGHDN and FVKESK. The CDR3 length is 18 residues.

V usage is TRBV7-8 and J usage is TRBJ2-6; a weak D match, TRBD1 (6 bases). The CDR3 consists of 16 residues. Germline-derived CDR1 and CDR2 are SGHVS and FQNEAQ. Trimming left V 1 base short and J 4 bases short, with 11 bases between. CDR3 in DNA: TGTGCCAGCAGCTTAGTGTTGGGGGCCGGGGCCAACGTCCTGACTTTC. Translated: CASSLVLGAGANVLTF.

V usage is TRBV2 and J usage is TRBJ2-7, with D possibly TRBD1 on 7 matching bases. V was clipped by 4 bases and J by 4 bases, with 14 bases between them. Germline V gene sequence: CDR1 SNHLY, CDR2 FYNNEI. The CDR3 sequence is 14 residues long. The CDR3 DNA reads TGTGCCAGCAGTGTGGAGACAGGGAGGTACGAGCAGTACTTC. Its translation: CASSVETGRYEQYF.

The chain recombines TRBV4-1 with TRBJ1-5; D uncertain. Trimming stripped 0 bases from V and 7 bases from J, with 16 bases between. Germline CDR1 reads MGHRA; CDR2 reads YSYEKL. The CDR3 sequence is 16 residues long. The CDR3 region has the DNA TGCGCCAGCAGCCAAGAAGGAACGGTGAGAGGACAGCCCCAGCATTTT. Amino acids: CASSQEGTVRGQPQHF.

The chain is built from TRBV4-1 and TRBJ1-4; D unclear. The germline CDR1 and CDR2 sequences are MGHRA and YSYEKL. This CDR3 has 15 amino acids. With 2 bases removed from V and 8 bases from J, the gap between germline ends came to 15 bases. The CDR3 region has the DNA TGCGCCAGCAGCCAATCTACCCCGCGGGCCGAAAAACTGTTTTTT. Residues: CASSQSTPRAEKLFF.

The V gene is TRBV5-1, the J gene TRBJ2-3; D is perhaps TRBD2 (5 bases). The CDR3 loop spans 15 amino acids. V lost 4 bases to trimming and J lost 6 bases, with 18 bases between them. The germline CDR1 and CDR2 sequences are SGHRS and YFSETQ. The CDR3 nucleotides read TGCGCCAGCAGCGCCTTGGTTTCTCGCGGGGATACGCAGTATTTT. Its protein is CASSALVSRGDTQYF. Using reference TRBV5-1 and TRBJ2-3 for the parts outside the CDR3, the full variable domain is KAGVTQTPRYLIKTRGQQVTLSCSPISGHRSVSWYQQTPGQGLQFLFEYFSETQRNKGNFPGRFSGRQFSNSRSEMNVSTLELGDSALYLCASSALVSRGDTQYFGPGTRLTVL.

DNA of the CDR3: TGCGCCAGCAGCCAAGACGACAGGTCCGGCAATGAGCAGTTCTTC. Translation gives CASSQDDRSGNEQFF. The chain is built from TRBV4-3 and TRBJ2-1; D may be TRBD1 (6 bases). The CDR3 length is 15 residues. Germline V lookup: CDR1 LGHNA, CDR2 YSLEER. V dropped 0 bases and J dropped 6 bases, with 12 bases sitting between them.

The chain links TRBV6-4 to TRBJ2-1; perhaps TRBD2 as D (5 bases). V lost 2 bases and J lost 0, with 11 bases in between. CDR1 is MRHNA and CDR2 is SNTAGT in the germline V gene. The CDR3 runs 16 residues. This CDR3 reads CASSDVGRGSYNEQFF. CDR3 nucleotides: TGTGCCAGCAGTGACGTCGGACGGGGCTCCTACAATGAGCAGTTCTTC.

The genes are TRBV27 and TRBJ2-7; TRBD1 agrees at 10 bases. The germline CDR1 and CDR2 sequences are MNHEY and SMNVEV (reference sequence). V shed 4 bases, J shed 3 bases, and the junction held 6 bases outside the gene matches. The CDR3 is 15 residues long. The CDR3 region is CASSSFGTGDYEQYF. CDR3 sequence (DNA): TGTGCCAGCAGTTCCTTCGGGACAGGGGACTACGAGCAGTACTTC.

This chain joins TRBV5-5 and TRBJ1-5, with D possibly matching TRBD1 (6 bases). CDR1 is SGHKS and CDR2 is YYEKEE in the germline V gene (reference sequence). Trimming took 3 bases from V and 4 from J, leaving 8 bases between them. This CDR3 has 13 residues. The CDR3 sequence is CASSSDRNQPQHF. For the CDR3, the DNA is TGTGCCAGCAGCTCGGACAGAAATCAGCCCCAGCATTTT. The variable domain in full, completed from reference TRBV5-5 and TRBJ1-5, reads DAGVTQSPTHLIKTRGQQVTLRCSPISGHKSVSWYQQVLGQGPQFIFQYYEKEERGRGNFPDRFSARQFPNYSSELNVNALLLGDSALYLCASSSDRNQPQHFGDGTRLSIL.

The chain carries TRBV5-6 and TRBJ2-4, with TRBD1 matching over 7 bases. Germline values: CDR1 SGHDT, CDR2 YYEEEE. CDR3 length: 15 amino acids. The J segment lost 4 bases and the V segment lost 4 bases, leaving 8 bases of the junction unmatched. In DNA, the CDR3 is TGTGCCAGCAGCCCTACCGGGACAGCTAAAAACATTCAGTACTTC. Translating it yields CASSPTGTAKNIQYF.

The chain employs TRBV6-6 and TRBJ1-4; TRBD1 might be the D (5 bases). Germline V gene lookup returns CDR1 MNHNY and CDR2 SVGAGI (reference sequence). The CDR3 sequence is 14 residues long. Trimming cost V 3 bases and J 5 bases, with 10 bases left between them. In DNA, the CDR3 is TGTGCCAGCAGTTATAATGGGGCCAATGAAAAACTGTTTTTT. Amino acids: CASSYNGANEKLFF.

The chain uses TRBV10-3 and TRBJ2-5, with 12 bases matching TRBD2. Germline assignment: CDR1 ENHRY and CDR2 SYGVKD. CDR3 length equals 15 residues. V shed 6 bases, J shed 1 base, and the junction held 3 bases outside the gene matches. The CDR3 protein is CAIRPGLAGQETQYF. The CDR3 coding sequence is TGTGCCATCAGACCGGGACTAGCGGGCCAAGAGACCCAGTACTTC.